This T cell receptor beta chain was captured by sequencing in a study of Ad26.COV2.S vaccination and SARS-CoV-2 variants. Sample treatment: around 19 received Ad26.COV2.S at low or high dose, single or two shots; several received placebo; per-sample allocation not given. Samples were taken on day 63 after the first vaccine or placebo injection. An adult donor aged 18-55 years was enrolled in Boston. Sequenced by immunoSEQ multiplex PCR; TCRdb stores in-frame clones only, minus some. The data show hundreds of thousands of clones, about 87% seen once. In germline, CDR1 is SGHRS, CDR2 YFSETQ. V was clipped by 0 bases and J by 1 base, with 8 bases between them. The CDR3 is 15 residues long.

The sequencing used peripheral blood, collected in a trial of Ad26.COV2.S vaccine versus placebo. The chain employs TRBV5-1 and TRBJ1-5; D not certain. This receptor was taken from a person between 18 and 65 years old who received the Ad26.COV2.S COVID-19 vaccine or a placebo. The CDR3 is CASSLGVESNQPQHF. The CDR3 region has the DNA TGCGCCAGCAGCTTGGGGGTAGAAAGCAATCAGCCCCAGCATTTT.